This T cell receptor beta chain was identified during a study of cytomegalovirus exposure and HLA in healthy donors. The CDR3 has 14 amino acids. The germline V gene encodes CDR1 SGHTA and CDR2 FQGTGA. Losses at the gene ends were 2 bases for V and 5 bases for J; bases not matched to a gene: 4. Of note for this clone: Antigen: not known.

Findings and caveats of the study: Among the most significant clusters, several appeared linked to common viral pathogens in a later analysis. Previously analyzed data showed that most TCR beta V segments were productive at a frequency of about 90% or about 30%. Fewer N-insertions than the 666-donor mean were reportedly shown by an Asian-associated ancestry cluster in a later analysis.

60 Vbeta and 13 Jbeta primers were used in PCR. Sequenced by immunoSEQ multiplex PCR; TCRdb stores in-frame clones only, minus some. The table shows roughly 180,000 clones, with about 81% occurring only once. These donors counted as nominally healthy when sampled, but unrecorded immune exposures were likely. This TCR came from a young woman in good health and CMV-seropositive. This chain uses TRBV7-3 with TRBJ2-3; 7 nucleotides line up with TRBD2. Sequenced sample: PBMCs. The DNA of the CDR3 is TGTGCCAGCAGCTTATTAGGCGGGGGAGATACGCAGTATTTT. Its protein is CASSLLGGGDTQYF.